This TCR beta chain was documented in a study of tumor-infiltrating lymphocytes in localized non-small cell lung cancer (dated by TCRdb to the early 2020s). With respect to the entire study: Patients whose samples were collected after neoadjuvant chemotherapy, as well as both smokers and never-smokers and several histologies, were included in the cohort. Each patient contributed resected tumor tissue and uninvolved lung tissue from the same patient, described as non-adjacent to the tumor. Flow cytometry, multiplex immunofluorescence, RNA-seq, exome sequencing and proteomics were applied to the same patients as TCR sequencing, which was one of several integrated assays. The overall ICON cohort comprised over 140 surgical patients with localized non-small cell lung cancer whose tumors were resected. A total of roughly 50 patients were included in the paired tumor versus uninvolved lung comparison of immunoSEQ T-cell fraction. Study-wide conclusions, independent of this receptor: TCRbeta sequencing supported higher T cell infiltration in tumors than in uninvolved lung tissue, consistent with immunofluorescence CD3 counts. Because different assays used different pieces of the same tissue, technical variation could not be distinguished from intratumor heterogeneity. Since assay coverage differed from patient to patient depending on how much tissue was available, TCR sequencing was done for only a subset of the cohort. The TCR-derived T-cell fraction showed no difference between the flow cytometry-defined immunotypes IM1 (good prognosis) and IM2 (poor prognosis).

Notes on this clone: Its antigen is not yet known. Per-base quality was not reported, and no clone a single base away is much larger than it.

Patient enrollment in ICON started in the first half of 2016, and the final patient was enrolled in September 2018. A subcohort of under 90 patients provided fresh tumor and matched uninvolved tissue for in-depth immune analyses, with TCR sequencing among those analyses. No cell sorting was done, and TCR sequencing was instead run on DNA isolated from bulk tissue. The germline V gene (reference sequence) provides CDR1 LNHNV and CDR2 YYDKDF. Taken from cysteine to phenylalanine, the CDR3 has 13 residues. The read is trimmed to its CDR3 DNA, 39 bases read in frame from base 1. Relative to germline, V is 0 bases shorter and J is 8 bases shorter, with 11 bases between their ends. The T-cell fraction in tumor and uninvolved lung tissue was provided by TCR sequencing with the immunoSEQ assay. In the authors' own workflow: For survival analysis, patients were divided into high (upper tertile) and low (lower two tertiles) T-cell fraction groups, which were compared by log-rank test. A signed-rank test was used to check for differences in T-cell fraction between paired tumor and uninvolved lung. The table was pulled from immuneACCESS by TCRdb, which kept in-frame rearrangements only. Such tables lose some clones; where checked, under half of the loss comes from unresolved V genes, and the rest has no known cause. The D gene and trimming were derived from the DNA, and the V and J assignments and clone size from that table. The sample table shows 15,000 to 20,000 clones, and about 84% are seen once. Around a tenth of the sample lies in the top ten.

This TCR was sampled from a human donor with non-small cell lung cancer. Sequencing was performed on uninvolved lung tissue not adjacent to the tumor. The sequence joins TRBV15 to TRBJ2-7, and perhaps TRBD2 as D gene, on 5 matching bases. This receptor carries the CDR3 CATSRDPGRQQYF. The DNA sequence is TGTGCCACCAGCAGAGATCCGGGAAGGCAGCAGTACTTC.